This T cell receptor beta chain was documented in a study of control samples from healthy donors and cancer patients. Measured with immunoSEQ multiplex PCR; TCRdb has only the in-frame clones, and not every one. The data contain around 200,000 clones, 85% to 95% of them singletons. The source material was blood. The clonotype was recovered from a man younger than 35 in good health.

The CDR3 region is CASSLLGSTDTQYF. CDR3 sequence (DNA): TGTGCCAGCAGCCTTCTAGGTAGCACAGATACGCAGTATTTT. This chain uses TRBV3-1 (or the pseudogene TRBV3-2) with TRBJ2-3, with D hard to call. Germline CDR1 LGHDT, CDR2 YNNKEL (reference sequence). The CDR3 totals 14 residues. V was shortened by 4 bases and J by 0 bases, with 8 bases between the two germline ends.